This T cell receptor beta chain appears in the sequencing data of a study of blood T cell repertoires in COVID-19. Sequenced by immunoSEQ multiplex PCR; TCRdb stores in-frame clones only, minus some. Here the sample spans 35,000 to 45,000 clones, approximately 79% being singletons. Germline CDR1 and CDR2: SEHNR and FQNEAQ (reference sequence). The length of the CDR3 is 13 residues. V lost 0 bases and J lost 7, with 9 bases in between. The source is a woman older than 75 with acute or convalescent COVID-19. V and J are TRBV7-9 and TRBJ1-1; D is unclear. The sequenced material came from peripheral blood. DNA for the CDR3: TGTGCCAGCAGCTTAGCCCTGGTGAGTGAAGCTTTCTTT. Its protein is CASSLALVSEAFF.